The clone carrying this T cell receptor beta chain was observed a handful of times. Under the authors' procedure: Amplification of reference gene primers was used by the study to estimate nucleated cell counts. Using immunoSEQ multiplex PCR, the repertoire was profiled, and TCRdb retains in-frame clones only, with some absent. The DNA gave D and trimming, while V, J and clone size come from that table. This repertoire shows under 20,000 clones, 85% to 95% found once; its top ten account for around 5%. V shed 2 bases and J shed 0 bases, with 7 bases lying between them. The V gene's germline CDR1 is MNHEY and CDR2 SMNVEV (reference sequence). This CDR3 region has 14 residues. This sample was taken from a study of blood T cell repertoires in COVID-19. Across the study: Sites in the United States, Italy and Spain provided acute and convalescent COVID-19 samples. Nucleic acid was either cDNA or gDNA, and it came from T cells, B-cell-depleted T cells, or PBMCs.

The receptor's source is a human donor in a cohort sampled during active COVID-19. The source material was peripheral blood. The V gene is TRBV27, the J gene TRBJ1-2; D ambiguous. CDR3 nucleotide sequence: TGTGCCAGCAGTTTAGAGTGGTCTAACTATGGCTACACCTTC. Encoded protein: CASSLEWSNYGYTF.